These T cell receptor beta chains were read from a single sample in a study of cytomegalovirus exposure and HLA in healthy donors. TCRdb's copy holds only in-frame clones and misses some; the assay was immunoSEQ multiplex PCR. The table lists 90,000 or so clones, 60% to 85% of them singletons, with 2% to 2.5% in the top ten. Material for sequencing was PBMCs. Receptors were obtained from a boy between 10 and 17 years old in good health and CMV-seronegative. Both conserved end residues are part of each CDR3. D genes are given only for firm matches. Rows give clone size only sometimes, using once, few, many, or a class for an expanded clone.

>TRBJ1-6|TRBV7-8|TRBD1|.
TGTGCCAGCAGGGCGACAGGGAACAATTCACCCCTCCACTTT
CASRATGNNSPLHF
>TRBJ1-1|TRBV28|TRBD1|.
TGTGCCAGCAGTTTGCAGGGGGCGACTTTCTTT
CASSLQGATFF
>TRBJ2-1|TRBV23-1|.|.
TGCGCCAGCAGTCAATCCGGCGAGACAGACAACTACAATGAGCAGTTCTTC
CASSQSGETDNYNEQFF
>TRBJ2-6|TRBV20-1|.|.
TGCAGTGTATCTGGGGCCAACGTCCTGACTTTC
CSVSGANVLTF
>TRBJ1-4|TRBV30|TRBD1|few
TGTGCCTGGAGTTGGATCTCCGGGACAGGATACGAAAAACTGTTTTTT
CAWSWISGTGYEKLFF
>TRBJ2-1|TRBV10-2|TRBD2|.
TGCGCCAGCAGTGATGCTAGCGGGTACAATGAGCAGTTCTTC
CASSDASGYNEQFF
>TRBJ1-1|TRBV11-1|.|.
TGTGCCAGCAGTTGGGACTACCCGAAAACTGAAGCTTTCTTT
CASSWDYPKTEAFF
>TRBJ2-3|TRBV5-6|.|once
TGTGCCAGCAGCCCCCGGGCAGGGAGCACAGATACGCAGTATTTT
CASSPRAGSTDTQYF
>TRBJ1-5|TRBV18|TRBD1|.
TGTGCCAGCCGGACAGGGGAGGGCAATCAGCCCCAGCATTTT
CASRTGEGNQPQHF
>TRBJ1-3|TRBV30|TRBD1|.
TGTGCCTGGAACCTGGGGACAGCTGGAAACACCATATATTTT
CAWNLGTAGNTIYF
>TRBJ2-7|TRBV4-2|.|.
TGTGCCAGCAGCCAAGACGCTCCAGCGCGGGACTCCTACGAGCAGTACTTC
CASSQDAPARDSYEQYF
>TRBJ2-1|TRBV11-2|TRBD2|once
TGTGCCAGCAGCAAACTCGGGGGACTAGTGCCCAATGAGCAGTTCTTC
CASSKLGGLVPNEQFF
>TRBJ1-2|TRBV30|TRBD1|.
TGTGCCTGGACATCCGGGACAGGGGGCCGGGATGGCTACACCTTC
CAWTSGTGGRDGYTF
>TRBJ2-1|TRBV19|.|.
TGTGCCAGTAGTATTAGCGCCGGCAATGAGCAGTTCTTC
CASSISAGNEQFF
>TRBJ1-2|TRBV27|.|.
TGTGCCAGCAGTTTATTTGCCGGTTATTTAGGCTACACCTTC
CASSLFAGYLGYTF
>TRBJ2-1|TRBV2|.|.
TGTGCCAGCAGTGAGGACAGCTCCTACAATGAGCAGTTCTTC
CASSEDSSYNEQFF
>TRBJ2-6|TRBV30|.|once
TGTGCCTGGCGACAGACCGGGGCCAACGTCCTGACTTTC
CAWRQTGANVLTF
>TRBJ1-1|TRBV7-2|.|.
TGTGCCAGCAGCTTAGAATTCGGGGGGCGAGGGGCTTTCTTT
CASSLEFGGRGAFF
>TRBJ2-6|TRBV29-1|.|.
TGCAGCGTTCCAGGGGACTCTGGGGCCAACGTCCTGACTTTC
CSVPGDSGANVLTF
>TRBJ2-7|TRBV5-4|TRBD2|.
TGTGCCAGCAGCAGGGACTACTCCTACGAGCAGTACTTC
CASSRDYSYEQYF
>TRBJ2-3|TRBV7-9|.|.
TGTGCCAGCCGGTCTCTAGTGTCAGATACGCAGTATTTT
CASRSLVSDTQYF
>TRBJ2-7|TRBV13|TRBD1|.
TGTGCCAGCAGCTTAGTAGGACAGGGGTTGGCCGAGCAGTACTTC
CASSLVGQGLAEQYF
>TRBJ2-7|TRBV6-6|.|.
TGTGCCAGCCTCCCCATAGGACAGAGCTCCTACGAGCAGTACTTC
CASLPIGQSSYEQYF
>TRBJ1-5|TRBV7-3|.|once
TGTGCCAGCAGCTTGAGTAGCAATCAGCCCCAGCATTTT
CASSLSSNQPQHF
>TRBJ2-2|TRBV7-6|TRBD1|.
TGTGCCAGCAGCATTAAGCCGGGACAGGGGACCGGGGAGCTGTTTTTT
CASSIKPGQGTGELFF
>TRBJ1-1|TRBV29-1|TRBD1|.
TGCAGCGGGCTTAGGGGGCGAAACACTGAAGCTTTCTTT
CSGLRGRNTEAFF
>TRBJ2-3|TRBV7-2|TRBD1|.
TGTGCCAGCAGCTTAGGGACAGGGTCTGAAGATACGCAGTATTTT
CASSLGTGSEDTQYF
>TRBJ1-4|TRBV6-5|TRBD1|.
TGTGCCAGCAGCTTGGACAGGGGAAATGAAAAACTGTTTTTT
CASSLDRGNEKLFF
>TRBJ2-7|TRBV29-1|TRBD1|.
TGCAGCGCAGGGACAGGATACTACGAGCAGTACTTC
CSAGTGYYEQYF
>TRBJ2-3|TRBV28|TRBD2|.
TGTGCCAGCAGTATTACGAGCGGGAGGGCAAGAGATACGCAGTATTTT
CASSITSGRARDTQYF
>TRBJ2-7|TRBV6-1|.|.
TGTGCCAGCAGTGGATACGTGACTAGCTACGAGCAGTACTTC
CASSGYVTSYEQYF
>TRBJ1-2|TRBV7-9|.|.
TGTGCCAGCAGCTTAGCTGGCCCTTCTTTCAATGGCTACACCTTC
CASSLAGPSFNGYTF
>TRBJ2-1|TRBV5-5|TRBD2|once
TGTGCCAGCAGCTCCGGACTAGCAGTAGATGAGCAGTTCTTC
CASSSGLAVDEQFF
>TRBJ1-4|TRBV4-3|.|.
TGCGCCAGCAGCCCTCGAGCGGGGCCGAATGAAAAACTGTTTTTT
CASSPRAGPNEKLFF
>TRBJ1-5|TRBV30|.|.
TGTGCCTGGAGGGGGGGGAGCAATCAGCCCCAGCATTTT
CAWRGGSNQPQHF
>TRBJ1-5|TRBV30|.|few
TGTGCCTGGAGTGTATCCCACGTCGGGCCCCAGCATTTT
CAWSVSHVGPQHF
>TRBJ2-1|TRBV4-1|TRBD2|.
TGCGCCAGCAGCCTAACGGGGACTAGCGGGAGAAATGAGCAGTTCTTC
CASSLTGTSGRNEQFF
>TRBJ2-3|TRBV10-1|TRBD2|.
TGCGCCAGCAGTGGAGCTAGCGGGGGGCCCACAGATACGCAGTATTTT
CASSGASGGPTDTQYF
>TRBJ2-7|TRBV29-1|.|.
TGCAGCGTGGTCCCGAGCTCCTACGAGCAGTACTTC
CSVVPSSYEQYF
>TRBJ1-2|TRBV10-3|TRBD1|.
TGTGCCACCCTGACAGGGGGGAACTATGGCTACACCTTC
CATLTGGNYGYTF
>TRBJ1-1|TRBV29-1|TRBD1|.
TGCAGCGCCTGGTACAGGGGCCATCAAGCTTTCTTT
CSAWYRGHQAFF
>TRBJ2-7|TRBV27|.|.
TGTGCCAGCAGTTACAGGGTTTCCTACGAGCAGTACTTC
CASSYRVSYEQYF
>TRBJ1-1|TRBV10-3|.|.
TGTGCCATCAGTGTGGGTGAGGGAACTGAAGCTTTCTTT
CAISVGEGTEAFF
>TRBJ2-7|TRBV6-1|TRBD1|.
TGTGCCAGCAGTGACGAGTTTGGGGACAGGGGCTACGAGCAGTACTTC
CASSDEFGDRGYEQYF
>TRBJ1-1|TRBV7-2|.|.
TGTGCCAGCAGCTTATCGATCGAGCAATCGAACACTGAAGCTTTCTTT
CASSLSIEQSNTEAFF
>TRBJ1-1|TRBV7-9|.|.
TGTGCCAGCAGCCGCGACAGTGAAGCTTTCTTT
CASSRDSEAFF
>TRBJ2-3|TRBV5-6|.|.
TGTGCCAGCAGCTTGGCCGGGGCAGATACGCAGTATTTT
CASSLAGADTQYF